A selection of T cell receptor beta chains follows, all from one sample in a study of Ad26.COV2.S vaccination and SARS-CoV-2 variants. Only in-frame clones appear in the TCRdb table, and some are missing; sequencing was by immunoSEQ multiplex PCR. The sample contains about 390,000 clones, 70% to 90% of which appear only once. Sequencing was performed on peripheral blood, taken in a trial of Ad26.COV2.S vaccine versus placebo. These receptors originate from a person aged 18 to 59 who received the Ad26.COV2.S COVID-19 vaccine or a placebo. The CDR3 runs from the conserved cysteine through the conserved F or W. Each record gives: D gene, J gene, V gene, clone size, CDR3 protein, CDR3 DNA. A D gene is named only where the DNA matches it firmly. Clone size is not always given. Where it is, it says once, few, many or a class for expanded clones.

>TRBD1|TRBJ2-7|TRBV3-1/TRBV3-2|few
CASSPLDRGFYEQYF
TGTGCCAGCAGCCCTTTAGACAGGGGATTTTACGAGCAGTACTTC
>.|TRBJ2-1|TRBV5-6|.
CASSLFLTGAYNEQFF
TGTGCCAGCAGCTTGTTTCTGACAGGTGCTTACAATGAGCAGTTCTTC
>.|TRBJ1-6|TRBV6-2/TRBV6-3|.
CASSYVPPAYNSPLHF
TGTGCCAGCAGTTACGTGCCCCCGGCGTATAATTCACCCCTCCACTTT
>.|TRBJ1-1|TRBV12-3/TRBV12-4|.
CASSLLWGTEAFF
TGTGCCAGCAGTCTCCTTTGGGGCACTGAAGCTTTCTTT
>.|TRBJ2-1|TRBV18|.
CASSPTWAGYNEQFF
TGTGCCAGCTCACCCACCTGGGCGGGCTACAATGAGCAGTTCTTC
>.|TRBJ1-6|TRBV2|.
CASRESHNSPLHF
TGTGCCAGCAGGGAGAGCCATAATTCACCCCTCCACTTT
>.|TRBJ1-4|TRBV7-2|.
CASSLKTAGEKLFF
TGTGCCAGCAGCTTAAAGACAGCGGGAGAAAAACTGTTTTTT
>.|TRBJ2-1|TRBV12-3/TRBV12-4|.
CASSFEGFEQFF
TGTGCCAGCAGTTTTGAGGGATTCGAGCAGTTCTTC
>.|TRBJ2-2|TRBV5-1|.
CASSFRDTGELFF
TGCGCCAGCAGCTTTCGCGACACCGGGGAGCTGTTTTTT
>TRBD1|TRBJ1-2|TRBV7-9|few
CASSPRQGGYTF
TGTGCCAGCAGCCCCCGACAGGGGGGCTACACCTTC
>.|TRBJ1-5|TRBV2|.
CASSEWLLGRSNQPQHF
TGTGCCAGCAGTGAATGGTTATTGGGAAGGAGCAATCAGCCCCAGCATTTT
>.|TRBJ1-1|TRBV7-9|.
CASSLVLDTEAFF
TGTGCCAGCAGCTTAGTCCTGGACACTGAAGCTTTCTTT
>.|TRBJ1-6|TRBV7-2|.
CASSEIGSRTDYNSPLHF
TGTGCCAGCAGCGAGATAGGGTCTAGGACGGATTATAATTCACCCCTCCACTTT
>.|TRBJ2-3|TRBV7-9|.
CASSRGEGDTDTQYF
TGTGCCAGCAGCCGCGGGGAGGGGGACACAGATACGCAGTATTTT
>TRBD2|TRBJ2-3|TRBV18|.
CASSLGTRDTQYF
TGTGCCAGCTCACTGGGGACTAGAGATACGCAGTATTTT
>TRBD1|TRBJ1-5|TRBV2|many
CASRDPGQGDFGPQHF
TGTGCCAGCAGGGACCCGGGACAGGGGGACTTTGGGCCCCAGCATTTT
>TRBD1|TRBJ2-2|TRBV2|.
CASRGTGATGELFF
TGTGCCAGCAGGGGGACAGGGGCGACCGGGGAGCTGTTTTTT
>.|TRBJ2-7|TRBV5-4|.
CASSLGDSRGAEQYF
TGTGCCAGCAGCTTGGGTGACTCAAGAGGGGCCGAGCAGTACTTC
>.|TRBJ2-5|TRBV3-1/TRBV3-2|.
CASSLRGSSGETQYF
TGTGCCAGCAGCCTAAGAGGGAGTAGCGGAGAGACCCAGTACTTC
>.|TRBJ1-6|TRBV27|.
CASSYTPGRAWSSYNSPLHF
TGTGCCAGCAGCTATACTCCTGGCAGGGCCTGGAGCTCCTATAATTCACCCCTCCACTTT
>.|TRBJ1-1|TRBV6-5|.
CASSPFQTEAFF
TGTGCCAGCAGTCCCTTCCAGACTGAAGCTTTCTTT
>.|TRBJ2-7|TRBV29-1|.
CSVSTGAHEQYF
TGCAGCGTTTCGACAGGCGCTCACGAGCAGTACTTC
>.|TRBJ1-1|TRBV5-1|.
CASSPTRTRGTEAFF
TGCGCCAGCAGCCCGACACGGACGAGGGGCACTGAAGCTTTCTTT
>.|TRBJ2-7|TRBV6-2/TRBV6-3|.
CASSALRHYEQYF
TGTGCCAGCAGTGCTCTGCGCCACTACGAGCAGTACTTC
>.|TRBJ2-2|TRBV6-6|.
CASSQKLNTGELFF
TGTGCCAGCAGCCAGAAGTTGAACACCGGGGAGCTGTTTTTT
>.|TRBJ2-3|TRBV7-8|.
CASSLRLIRTDTQYF
TGTGCCAGCAGCCTTCGACTGATTCGCACAGATACGCAGTATTTT
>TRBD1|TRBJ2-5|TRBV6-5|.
CASSHGQGARETQYF
TGTGCCAGCAGCCATGGACAGGGGGCGCGGGAGACCCAGTACTTC